Detailed here is one TCR beta chain. The authors' processing: Reference gene primer amplification in the assay estimated nucleated cell counts. Sequencing was performed with immunoSEQ multiplex PCR; in TCRdb, only in-frame clones are kept and a portion is missing. The DNA gave D and trimming, while V, J and clone size come from that table. In the table there are around 37,000 clones, 85% of which are singletons. These data originate in a study of blood T cell repertoires in COVID-19. Overall study: There were acute and convalescent COVID-19 samples, and they came from the United States, Italy and Spain. The analysed material was cDNA or gDNA that came from T cells, B-cell-depleted T cells, or PBMCs.

With 5 bases removed from V and 5 bases from J, the gap between germline ends came to 16 bases. This CDR3 is built from 15 residues. Per the germline V gene, CDR1 is LNHDA and CDR2 is SQIVND (reference sequence). The chain combines TRBV19 with TRBJ1-5; D is ambiguous. Sample: peripheral blood. The receptor was derived from a man aged 45-60 years with active COVID-19. CDR3 loop: CASSWAEGQHQPQHF. The CDR3 DNA sequence: TGTGCCAGTAGTTGGGCAGAGGGTCAGCATCAGCCCCAGCATTTT.